The entry below gives a single T cell receptor beta chain sequence along with its context. The data were taken from a study of blood T cell repertoires in COVID-19. This CDR3 contains 13 residues. V was trimmed by 6 bases and J by 7 bases, leaving 15 bases between them. Germline V gene lookup returns CDR1 MNHEY and CDR2 SVGAGI. This table comes from immunoSEQ multiplex PCR, and its TCRdb copy is limited to in-frame clones, with some not included. Of 200,000 to 250,000 clones listed, under 90% are singletons. This chain connects TRBV6-5 to TRBJ1-1; D ambiguous. The sequenced material came from PBMCs or T cells enriched from blood (not recorded which). The clonotype comes from a woman between 45 and 60 years old who had been exposed to COVID-19. This CDR3 is CASRTRGGIEAFF. Here the CDR3 DNA reads TGTGCCAGCAGGACCCGGGGAGGGATTGAAGCTTTCTTT.